Listed below are T cell receptor beta chains from one sample, sequenced in a study of T cells in Graves' hyperthyroidism and ophthalmopathy. In TCRdb, the multiplex PCR reads were re-called with MiXCR into one record per CDR3 protein. This table holds roughly 580,000 distinct CDR3 sequences, more than 45% found once. The sample comprised peripheral blood or thyroid tissue (not recorded which). The receptor set was obtained from a woman aged 18-29 years with Graves' hyperthyroidism. CDR3s include the opening cysteine and the closing phenylalanine or tryptophan. Fields, in order: V gene, J gene, CDR3 protein.

V: TRBV14; J: TRBJ1-3; CDR3: CASSQDRGSGDTIYF
V: TRBV24-1; J: TRBJ1-5; CDR3: CATQSDRFPGQPQHF
V: TRBV5-1; J: TRBJ1-5; CDR3: CASSPGQVNQPQHF
V: TRBV6-5; J: TRBJ2-7; CDR3: CASSDDPSPYEQYF
V: TRBV29-1; J: TRBJ1-6; CDR3: CSYSGGLASPLHF
V: TRBV7-9; J: TRBJ1-2; CDR3: CASSFGGYNYGYTF
V: TRBV2; J: TRBJ2-5; CDR3: CARRLAGDGETQYF
V: TRBV19; J: TRBJ1-1; CDR3: CAWSEIGPLPEAFF
V: TRBV5-1; J: TRBJ1-1; CDR3: CASSTDRGRNTEAFF
V: TRBV19; J: TRBJ1-4; CDR3: CASKEGLVEKLFF
V: TRBV29-1; J: TRBJ1-1; CDR3: CSGDNTEAFF
V: TRBV10-3; J: TRBJ1-4; CDR3: CAISEEGSLNEKLFF
V: TRBV15; J: TRBJ2-3; CDR3: CATTPCEMYTDTQYF
V: TRBV29-1; J: TRBJ1-2; CDR3: CSLVGSGGVGYTF
V: TRBV7-9; J: TRBJ1-5; CDR3: CASSLGDNQPQHF
V: TRBV7-8; J: TRBJ1-1; CDR3: CASSSRTELNTEAFF
V: TRBV15; J: TRBJ2-2; CDR3: CATSRLKNWASGELFF
V: TRBV10-3; J: TRBJ1-1; CDR3: CASSLLGENTEAFF
V: TRBV12-3/TRBV12-4; J: TRBJ2-7; CDR3: CASSQERGPLNHEQYF
V: TRBV2; J: TRBJ2-7; CDR3: CASSDPWGFNEQYF
V: TRBV6-9; J: TRBJ1-3; CDR3: CASSHSGGRGNTIYF
V: TRBV2; J: TRBJ2-5; CDR3: CASIPGYQASTQYF
V: TRBV2; J: TRBJ1-1; CDR3: CASSARQGRDTEAFF
V: TRBV25-1; J: TRBJ1-2; CDR3: CASRGQGLRYGYTF
V: TRBV29-1; J: TRBJ2-5; CDR3: CSVTQQGVETQYF
V: TRBV20-1; J: TRBJ1-6; CDR3: CSASGQGLSPLHF
V: TRBV7-9; J: TRBJ1-1; CDR3: CASSQKPWGDATEAFF
V: TRBV29-1; J: TRBJ2-7; CDR3: CSGLLAEKGEQYF
V: TRBV3-1; J: TRBJ1-5; CDR3: CASSQDPRAQPQHF
V: TRBV29-1; J: TRBJ2-7; CDR3: CSVQGRTYEQYF
V: TRBV7-3; J: TRBJ2-3; CDR3: CASSPQAGATDTQYF
V: TRBV24-1; J: TRBJ2-1; CDR3: CATEGPQSYNEQFF
V: TRBV6-6; J: TRBJ1-2; CDR3: CASSYSWDGYTF
V: TRBV15; J: TRBJ2-7; CDR3: CATSRDRRVAGEQYF
V: TRBV30; J: TRBJ1-1; CDR3: CAWSFNAEAFF
V: TRBV12-3/TRBV12-4; J: TRBJ2-3; CDR3: CASATGDGDTQYF
V: TRBV2; J: TRBJ2-2; CDR3: CASTRDRVYTGELFF
V: TRBV20-1; J: TRBJ1-6; CDR3: CSARDFTTDGDSPLHF
V: TRBV24-1; J: TRBJ2-7; CDR3: CATSDLPGTSGRGEQYF
V: TRBV2; J: TRBJ2-7; CDR3: CASLEAGRGYEQYF
V: TRBV15; J: TRBJ1-3; CDR3: CATSRTGDTIYF
V: TRBV19; J: TRBJ1-2; CDR3: CASSITGTGFSYTF
V: TRBV24-1; J: TRBJ1-2; CDR3: CATSETGIYGYTF
V: TRBV7-9; J: TRBJ2-7; CDR3: CASSPPGRATYEQYF
V: TRBV25-1; J: TRBJ2-5; CDR3: CASRGPEVQYF
V: TRBV19; J: TRBJ1-4; CDR3: CASSRRDSATNEKLFF
V: TRBV10-3; J: TRBJ1-3; CDR3: CAISGGTGSSGNTIYF
V: TRBV5-4; J: TRBJ2-7; CDR3: CASSTPDDEYEQYF
V: TRBV29-1; J: TRBJ2-5; CDR3: CSVTGLAGETQYF
V: TRBV20-1; J: TRBJ1-2; CDR3: CSALGQESYGYTF
V: TRBV19; J: TRBJ1-4; CDR3: CASSSLGVTNEKLFF
V: TRBV9; J: TRBJ1-2; CDR3: CASRRTVLGYTF
V: TRBV24-1; J: TRBJ2-7; CDR3: CATLENTYGSYEQYF
V: TRBV20-1; J: TRBJ1-2; CDR3: CSPRDNGYTF